One sample yielded the 13 T cell receptor beta chains listed below, sequenced in a study of blood T cell repertoires in COVID-19. This table comes from immunoSEQ multiplex PCR, and its TCRdb copy is limited to in-frame clones, with some not included. The table lists roughly 410,000 clones, around 87% of them singletons. The sequenced sample consisted of peripheral blood. These receptors were collected from a woman in her sixties or seventies with COVID-19, enrolled during active disease.

The V gene is TRBV18, the J gene TRBJ2-6; D is undetermined. CDR1 and CDR2 (germline): KGHSH, LQKENI. The CDR3 consists of 16 residues. V dropped 4 bases and J dropped 0 bases, with 10 bases sitting between them. In DNA, the CDR3 is TGTGCCAGCTCACGAATTCCTACCTCTGGGGCCAACGTCCTGACTTTC. It is translated as CASSRIPTSGANVLTF. Full variable domain (rest looked up from reference TRBV18 and TRBJ2-6): NAGVMQNPRHLVRRRGQEARLRCSPMKGHSHVYWYRQLPEEGLKFMVYLQKENIIDESGMPKERFSAEFPKEGPSILRIQQVVRGDSAAYFCASSRIPTSGANVLTFGAGSRLTVL.

The chain couples TRBV25-1 to TRBJ1-2, with 7 bases identical to TRBD1. Germline CDR1 is MGHDK and CDR2 is SYGVNS. The V and J ends lost 5 bases and 8 bases, in that order; junction bases with no gene match: 2. CDR3 length equals 11 residues. CDR3 nucleotides: TGTGCCAGCAGTTCGACAGGGGGCTACACCTTC. Translation: CASSSTGGYTF.

The chain recombines TRBV5-8 with TRBJ1-1; 7 bases match TRBD1. CDR1 is SGHTS and CDR2 is YDEGEE in the germline V gene. CDR3 length: 15 residues. The junction had 8 bases not matched to a gene; V was cut back by 4 bases and J by 2 bases. The CDR3 reads CASSPRTGHNTEAFF. CDR3 nucleotide sequence: TGTGCCAGCAGCCCAAGGACAGGCCATAACACTGAAGCTTTCTTT.

CDR3 in DNA: TGCGCCAGCAGCCAAGCGGGGTTCCCGGACAGGGACCTCACAGATACGCAGTATTTT. This sequence encodes CASSQAGFPDRDLTDTQYF. The J gene is TRBJ2-3, the V gene TRBV4-1; TRBD1 matches at 8 bases. With 1 base clipped from V and 2 bases from J, the junction kept 14 bases outside the gene matches. Germline V gives CDR1 MGHRA, CDR2 YSYEKL. The CDR3 consists of 19 residues.

The V and J genes are TRBV18 and TRBJ1-4; D remains unclear. The CDR3 is 14 residues long. Trimming took off 4 bases at V and 7 bases at J, with 13 bases between the two ends. Germline V gene data show CDR1 as KGHSH and CDR2 as LQKENI. CDR3 sequence: CASSLGSVGEKLFF. CDR3 DNA sequence: TGTGCCAGCTCACTCGGGAGTGTTGGTGAAAAACTGTTTTTT. Filled out from reference TRBV18 and TRBJ1-4, the complete variable domain reads NAGVMQNPRHLVRRRGQEARLRCSPMKGHSHVYWYRQLPEEGLKFMVYLQKENIIDESGMPKERFSAEFPKEGPSILRIQQVVRGDSAAYFCASSLGSVGEKLFFGSGTQLSVL.

The chain recombines TRBV5-1 with TRBJ1-6; D is perhaps TRBD1 (5 bases). V shed 2 bases and J shed 8 bases, with 20 bases lying between them. Germline values: CDR1 SGHRS, CDR2 YFSETQ. This CDR3 is built from 17 residues. The DNA for the CDR3 is TGCGCCAGCAGCTTCAACCTAAAGACAGATCTTCATTCACCCCTCCACTTT. Encoded protein: CASSFNLKTDLHSPLHF.

The V gene is TRBV14, the J gene TRBJ2-1; 7 positions agree with TRBD2. Germline assignment: CDR1 SGHDN and CDR2 FVKESK. With 4 bases clipped from V and 3 bases from J, the junction kept 9 bases outside the gene matches. The CDR3 loop spans 16 amino acids. This CDR3 reads CASSPSGGGLYNEQFF. The CDR3 coding sequence is TGTGCCAGCAGCCCCTCCGGCGGGGGACTCTACAATGAGCAGTTCTTC.

The chain joins TRBV24-1 to TRBJ1-2; D unresolved. Deletions cut 4 bases from V and 3 bases from J, with 8 bases between. This CDR3 contains 13 residues. The germline CDR1 and CDR2 sequences are KGHDR and SFDVKD. The chain's CDR3 is CATSDIGDYGYTF. The CDR3 coding sequence is TGTGCCACCAGTGACATCGGAGACTATGGCTACACCTTC.

This chain uses TRBV28 with TRBJ2-7, with D possibly matching TRBD2 (5 bases). V lost 5 bases and J 3 bases, leaving 14 bases between the germline ends. The length of the CDR3 is 14 residues. Germline V gives CDR1 MDHEN, CDR2 SYDVKM. The CDR3 DNA sequence: TGTGCCAGCAGTACCCCTTCCGGGAACTACGAGCAGTACTTC. Translating gives CASSTPSGNYEQYF.

The V call is TRBV3-1 (or the pseudogene TRBV3-2), the J call TRBJ1-3; no definite D call. CDR1 and CDR2 (germline): LGHDT, YNNKEL (reference sequence). The CDR3 is 12 amino acids. V gave up 1 base and J gave up 7 bases, with 5 bases separating them. Written as DNA, the CDR3 is TGTGCCAGCAGCCAAGCCGAGAACACCATATATTTT. Protein: CASSQAENTIYF.

The CDR3 loop reads CASSFSLTGVGADTEAFF. DNA for the CDR3: TGTGCCAGCAGTTTTTCGCTAACAGGGGTCGGAGCGGACACTGAAGCTTTCTTT. The rearrangement links TRBV28 to TRBJ1-1; TRBD1 aligns across 7 bases. J gave up 3 bases and V 3 bases, and 16 bases lay outside the gene matches. Germline lookup yields CDR1 MDHEN and CDR2 SYDVKM. This CDR3 comprises 18 residues. The full variable domain, its missing parts supplied by reference TRBV28 and TRBJ1-1, is DVKVTQSSRYLVKRTGEKVFLECVQDMDHENMFWYRQDPGLGLRLIYFSYDVKMKEKGDIPEGYSVSREKKERFSLILESASTNQTSMYLCASSFSLTGVGADTEAFFGQGTRLTVV.

V is TRBV19 and J is TRBJ1-1; D gene ambiguous. The germline CDR1 and CDR2 sequences are LNHDA and SQIVND (reference sequence). Trimming took 0 bases from V and 4 from J, leaving 15 bases between them. The CDR3 length is 16 residues. CDR3 residues: CASSIDSGEGFTEAFF. In DNA form, the CDR3 reads TGTGCCAGTAGTATAGATAGCGGGGAAGGGTTCACTGAAGCTTTCTTT. Using reference TRBV19 and TRBJ1-1 for the parts outside the CDR3, the full variable domain is DGGITQSPKYLFRKEGQNVTLSCEQNLNHDAMYWYRQDPGQGLRLIYYSQIVNDFQKGDIAEGYSVSREKKESFPLTVTSAQKNPTAFYLCASSIDSGEGFTEAFFGQGTRLTVV.

The gene calls are TRBV7-3 and TRBJ1-1; tentatively, D is TRBD1 (6 bases). CDR1 SGHTA and CDR2 FQGTGA come from the germline V gene. V lost 7 bases to trimming and J lost 0 bases, with 18 bases between them. The CDR3 has 16 amino acids. CDR3 sequence (DNA): TGTGCCAGCACCCCCGCGGGGGGGGCGGTGAACACTGAAGCTTTCTTT. This translates into CASTPAGGAVNTEAFF. Looking up the rest from reference TRBV7-3 and TRBJ1-1 gives the full variable domain: GAGVSQTPSNKVTEKGKYVELRCDPISGHTALYWYRQSLGQGPEFLIYFQGTGAADDSGLPNDRFFAVRPEGSVSTLKIQRTERGDSAVYLCASTPAGGAVNTEAFFGQGTRLTVV.